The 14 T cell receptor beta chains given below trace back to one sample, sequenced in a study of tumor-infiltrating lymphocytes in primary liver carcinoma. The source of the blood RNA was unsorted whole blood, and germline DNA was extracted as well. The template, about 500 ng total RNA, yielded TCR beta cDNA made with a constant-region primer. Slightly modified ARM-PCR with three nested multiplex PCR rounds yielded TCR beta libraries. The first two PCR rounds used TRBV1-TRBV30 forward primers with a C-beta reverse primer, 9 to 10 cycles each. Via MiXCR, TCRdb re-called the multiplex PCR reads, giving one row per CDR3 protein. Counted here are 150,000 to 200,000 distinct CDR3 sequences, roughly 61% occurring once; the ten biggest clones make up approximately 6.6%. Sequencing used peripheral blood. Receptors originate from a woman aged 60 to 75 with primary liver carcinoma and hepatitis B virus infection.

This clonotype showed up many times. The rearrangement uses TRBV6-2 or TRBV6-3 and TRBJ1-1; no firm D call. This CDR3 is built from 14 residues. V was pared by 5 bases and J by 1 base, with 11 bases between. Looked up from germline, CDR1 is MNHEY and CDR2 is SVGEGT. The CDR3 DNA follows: TGTGCCAGCAGTCTCCGTTCGGGGAACACTGAAGCTTTCTTT. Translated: CASSLRSGNTEAFF.

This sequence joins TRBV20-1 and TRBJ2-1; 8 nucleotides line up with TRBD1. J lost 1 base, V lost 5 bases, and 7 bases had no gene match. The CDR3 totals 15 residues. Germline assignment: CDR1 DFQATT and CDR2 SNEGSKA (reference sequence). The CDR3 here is CSAAGTGASYNEQFF. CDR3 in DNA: TGCAGTGCTGCCGGGACAGGCGCTTCCTACAATGAGCAGTTCTTC.

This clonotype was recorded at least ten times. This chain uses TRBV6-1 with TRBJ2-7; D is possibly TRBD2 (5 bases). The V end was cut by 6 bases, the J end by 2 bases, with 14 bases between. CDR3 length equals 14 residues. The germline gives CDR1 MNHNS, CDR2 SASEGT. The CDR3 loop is CASRKQRGAYEQYF. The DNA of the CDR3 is TGTGCCAGCAGGAAGCAACGGGGTGCCTACGAGCAGTACTTC.

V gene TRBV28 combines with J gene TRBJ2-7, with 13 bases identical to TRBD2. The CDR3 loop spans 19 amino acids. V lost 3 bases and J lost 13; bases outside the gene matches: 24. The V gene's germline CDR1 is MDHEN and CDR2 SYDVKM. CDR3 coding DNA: TGTGCCAGCAGTTTTAGAGTGGGGACTAGCGGGATACTAAGGTACGAACACTACTTC. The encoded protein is CASSFRVGTSGILRYEHYF.

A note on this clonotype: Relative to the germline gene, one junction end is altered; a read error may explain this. The CDR3 region has the DNA TGTGCTAGCAGTTACAGGAGGGGGAACGGTTACGAGCAGTACTTC. Translating gives CASSYRRGNGYEQYF. This rearrangement joins TRBV6-5 to TRBJ2-7, with D possibly being TRBD1 or TRBD2 (6 bases each). The CDR3 has 15 amino acids. In germline, CDR1 is MNHEY, CDR2 SVGAGI.

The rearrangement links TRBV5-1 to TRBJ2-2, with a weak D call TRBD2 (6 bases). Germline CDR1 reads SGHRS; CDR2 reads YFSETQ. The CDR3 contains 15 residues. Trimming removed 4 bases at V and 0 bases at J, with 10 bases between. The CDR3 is CASSLALSNTGELFF. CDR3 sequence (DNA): TGCGCCAGCAGCCTAGCGCTTTCGAACACCGGGGAGCTGTTTTTT.

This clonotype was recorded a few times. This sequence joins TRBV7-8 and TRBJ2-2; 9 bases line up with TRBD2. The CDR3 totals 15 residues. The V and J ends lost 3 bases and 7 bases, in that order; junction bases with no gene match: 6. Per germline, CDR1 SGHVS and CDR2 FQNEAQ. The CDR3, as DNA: TGTGCCAGCAGCTTTAGCGGGAGAGTGATCGGGGAGCTGTTTTTT. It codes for CASSFSGRVIGELFF.

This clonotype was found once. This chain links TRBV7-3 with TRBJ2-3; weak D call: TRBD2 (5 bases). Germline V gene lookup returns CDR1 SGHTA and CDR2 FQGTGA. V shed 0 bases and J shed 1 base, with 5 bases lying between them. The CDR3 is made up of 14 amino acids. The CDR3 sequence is CASSLTRGTDTQYF. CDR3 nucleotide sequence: TGTGCCAGCAGCTTAACGAGGGGCACAGATACGCAGTATTTT.

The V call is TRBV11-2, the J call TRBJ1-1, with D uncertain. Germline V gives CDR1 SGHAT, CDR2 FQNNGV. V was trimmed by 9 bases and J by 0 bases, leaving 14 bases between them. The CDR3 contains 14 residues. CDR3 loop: CARSLPHLNTEAFF. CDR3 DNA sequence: TGTGCCAGAAGCCTACCCCACTTGAACACTGAAGCTTTCTTT. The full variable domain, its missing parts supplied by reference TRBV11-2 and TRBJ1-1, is EAGVAQSPRYKIIEKRQSVAFWCNPISGHATLYWYQQILGQGPKLLIQFQNNGVVDDSQLPKDRFSAERLKGVDSTLKIQPAKLEDSAVYLCARSLPHLNTEAFFGQGTRLTVV.

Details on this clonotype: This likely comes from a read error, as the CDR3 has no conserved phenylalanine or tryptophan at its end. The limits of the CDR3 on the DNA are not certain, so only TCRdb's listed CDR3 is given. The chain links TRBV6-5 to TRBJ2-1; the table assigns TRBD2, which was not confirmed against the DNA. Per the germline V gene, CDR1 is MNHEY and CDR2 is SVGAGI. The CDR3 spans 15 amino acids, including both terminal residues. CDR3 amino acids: CASRGGTSNPNEQFL.

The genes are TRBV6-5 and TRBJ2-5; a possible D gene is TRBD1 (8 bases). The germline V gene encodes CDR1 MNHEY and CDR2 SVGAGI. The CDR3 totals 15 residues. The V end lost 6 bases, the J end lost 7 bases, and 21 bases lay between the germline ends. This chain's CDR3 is CASRRGTTGGATQYF. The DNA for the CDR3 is TGTGCCAGCAGAAGGGGCACAACAGGGGGGGCGACCCAGTACTTC.

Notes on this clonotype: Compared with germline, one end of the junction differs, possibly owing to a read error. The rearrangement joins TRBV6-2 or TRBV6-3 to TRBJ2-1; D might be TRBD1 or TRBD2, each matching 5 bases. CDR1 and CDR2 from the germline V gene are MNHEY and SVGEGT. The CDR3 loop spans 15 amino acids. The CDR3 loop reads CARRGSTRSYNEQFF. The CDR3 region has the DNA TGTGCCAGGAGGGGTAGTACCCGGTCCTACAATGAACAGTTCTTC.

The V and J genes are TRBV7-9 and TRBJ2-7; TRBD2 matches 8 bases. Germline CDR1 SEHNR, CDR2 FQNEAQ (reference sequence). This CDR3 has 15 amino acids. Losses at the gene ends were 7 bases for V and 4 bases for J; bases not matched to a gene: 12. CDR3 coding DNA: TGTGCCAGCAACCACAACCACCGACTAGCGTACGAGCAGTACTTC. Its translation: CASNHNHRLAYEQYF. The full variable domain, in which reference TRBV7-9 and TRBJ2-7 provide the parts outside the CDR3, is DTGVSQNPRHKITKRGQNVTFRCDPISEHNRLYWYRQTLGQGPEFLTYFQNEAQLEKSRLLSDRFSAERPKGSFSTLEIQRTEQGDSAMYLCASNHNHRLAYEQYFGPGTRLTVT.

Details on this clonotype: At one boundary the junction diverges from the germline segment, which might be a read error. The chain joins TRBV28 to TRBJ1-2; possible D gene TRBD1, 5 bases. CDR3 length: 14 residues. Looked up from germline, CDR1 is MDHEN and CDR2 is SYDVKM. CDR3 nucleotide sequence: TGTACCAGCAGTTTATCATTCGTAGGGGATGGCTACACCTTC. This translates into CTSSLSFVGDGYTF.